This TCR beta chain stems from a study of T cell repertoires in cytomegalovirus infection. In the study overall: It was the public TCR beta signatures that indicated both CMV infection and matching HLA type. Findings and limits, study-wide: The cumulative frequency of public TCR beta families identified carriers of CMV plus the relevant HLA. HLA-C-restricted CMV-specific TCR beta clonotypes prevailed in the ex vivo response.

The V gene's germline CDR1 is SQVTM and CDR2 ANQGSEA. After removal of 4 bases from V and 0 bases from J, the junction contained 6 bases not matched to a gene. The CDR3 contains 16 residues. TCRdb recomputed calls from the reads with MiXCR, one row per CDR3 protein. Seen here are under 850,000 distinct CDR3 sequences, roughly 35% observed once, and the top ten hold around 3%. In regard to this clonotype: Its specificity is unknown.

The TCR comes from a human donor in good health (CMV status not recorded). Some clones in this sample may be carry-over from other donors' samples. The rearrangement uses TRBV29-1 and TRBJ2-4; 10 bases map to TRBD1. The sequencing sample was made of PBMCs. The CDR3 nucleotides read TGCAGCGTTGTGGGACAGGGGCAACTAGCCAAAAACATTCAGTACTTC. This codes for CSVVGQGQLAKNIQYF.